The 21 T cell receptor beta chains below were found in one sample sequenced in a study of cytomegalovirus exposure and HLA in healthy donors. The repertoire was sequenced with immunoSEQ multiplex PCR; TCRdb's copy has only in-frame clones and lacks some. The table lists over 200,000 clones, 80% to 90% of them singletons. Sequencing was done on a sample of PBMCs. The receptors originated from a woman between 18 and 29 years old in good health and CMV-seropositive.

The CDR3 sequence: CASSQTGTGNTIYF. In DNA, the CDR3 is TGTGCCAGCAGCCAGACAGGTACTGGAAACACCATATATTTT. The chain uses TRBV9 and TRBJ1-3, with D possibly matching TRBD1 (6 bases). The V gene's germline CDR1 is SGDLS and CDR2 YYNGEE. The CDR3 sequence is 14 residues long. Trimming stripped 4 bases from V and 2 bases from J, with 10 bases between. Using reference TRBV9 and TRBJ1-3 for the parts outside the CDR3, the full variable domain is DSGVTQTPKHLITATGQRVTLRCSPRSGDLSVYWYQQSLDQGLQFLIQYYNGEERAKGNILERFSAQQFPDLHSELNLSSLELGDSALYFCASSQTGTGNTIYFGEGSWLTVV.

The chain couples TRBV5-6 to TRBJ1-3; no definite D call. Germline V gene lookup returns CDR1 SGHDT and CDR2 YYEEEE. The length of the CDR3 is 16 residues. The V and J ends lost 0 bases and 0 bases respectively, with 10 bases between them. CDR3 sequence: CASSLGYPYSGNTIYF. As DNA, the CDR3 is TGTGCCAGCAGCTTGGGGTACCCCTACTCTGGAAACACCATATATTTT.

The chain uses TRBV4-1 and TRBJ2-7, with a possible D match to TRBD2 (5 bases). Germline CDR1 reads MGHRA; CDR2 reads YSYEKL. The CDR3 runs 15 residues. The V and J ends lost 0 bases and 2 bases respectively, with 11 bases between them. The CDR3 nucleotides are TGCGCCAGCAGCCAAGAAAGCGGAACGGCCTACGAGCAGTACTTC. Its translation: CASSQESGTAYEQYF.

This chain uses TRBV25-1 with TRBJ2-7; possible D gene TRBD1, 6 bases. Germline V CDR1 and CDR2: MGHDK, SYGVNS. There are 15 residues in the CDR3. Trimming took 6 bases from V and 5 from J, leaving 20 bases between them. For the CDR3, the DNA is TGTGCCAGCAGCCCAGACGCCAACAGGGATAACGAGCAGTACTTC. Translation: CASSPDANRDNEQYF.

The chain couples TRBV27 to TRBJ1-2; D perhaps matches TRBD1 (5 bases). The CDR3 length is 17 residues. V lost 7 bases to trimming and J lost 4 bases, with 25 bases between them. CDR1 and CDR2 from the germline V gene are MNHEY and SMNVEV (reference sequence). In nucleotides, the CDR3 is TGTGCCAGCACTGTAACGGGACGGCGCTTGGGGGGCTATGGCTACACCTTC. Its translation: CASTVTGRRLGGYGYTF.

This chain joins TRBV7-3 and TRBJ1-5, with a possible D match to TRBD1 (5 bases). There are 13 residues in the CDR3. CDR1 is SGHTA, CDR2 FQGTGA, per germline. Between the trimmed V and J ends, which lost 5 bases and 6 bases, there was a span of 11 bases. The CDR3: CASSLGVGQPQHF. CDR3 coding DNA: TGTGCCAGCAGCCTAGGGGTGGGTCAGCCCCAGCATTTT.

This clone has more than one count but fewer than ten. The genes are TRBV6-5 and TRBJ1-1; D uncertain. Germline values: CDR1 MNHEY, CDR2 SVGAGI. V lost 6 bases and J lost 1, with 3 bases in between. The CDR3 is 11 amino acids. CDR3: CASSKNTEAFF. CDR3 nucleotide sequence: TGTGCCAGCAGCAAGAACACTGAAGCTTTCTTT.

The chain joins TRBV28 to TRBJ2-7; D is undetermined. The ends were cut back, 3 bases at V and 5 bases at J, with 8 bases in the middle. CDR3 length: 12 amino acids. In germline, CDR1 is MDHEN, CDR2 SYDVKM. CDR3 residues: CASSFPQNEQYF. CDR3 sequence (DNA): TGTGCCAGCAGTTTTCCCCAGAACGAGCAGTACTTC.

The gene calls are TRBV5-5 and TRBJ2-3, with 9 nucleotides matching TRBD1. CDR3 size: 14 residues. Germline-derived CDR1 and CDR2 are SGHKS and YYEKEE (reference sequence). J gave up 3 bases and V 3 bases, and 2 bases lay outside the gene matches. In DNA, the CDR3 is TGTGCCAGCAGCTGGGGACAGGGTACAGATACGCAGTATTTT. This encodes CASSWGQGTDTQYF. Full variable domain (rest looked up from reference TRBV5-5 and TRBJ2-3): DAGVTQSPTHLIKTRGQQVTLRCSPISGHKSVSWYQQVLGQGPQFIFQYYEKEERGRGNFPDRFSARQFPNYSSELNVNALLLGDSALYLCASSWGQGTDTQYFGPGTRLTVL.

J is TRBJ2-7 and V is TRBV2; 9 nucleotides align to TRBD1. The CDR3 length is 14 residues. With 2 bases clipped from V and 6 bases from J, the junction kept 5 bases outside the gene matches. The germline V gene encodes CDR1 SNHLY and CDR2 FYNNEI. DNA for the CDR3: TGTGCCAGCAGTGAACCCGGGACAGGGATCGAGCAGTACTTC. Translating it yields CASSEPGTGIEQYF.

The V call is TRBV10-1, the J call TRBJ2-7; 11 bases are a match to TRBD2. The V segment lost 2 bases and the J segment 11 bases; nucleotides outside the gene matches: 8. The CDR3 totals 14 residues. Germline values: CDR1 WNHNN, CDR2 SYGVQD (reference sequence). Written as DNA, the CDR3 is TGCGCCAGCAGTGAGGTAATAGCGGGAGGGCCCGAGTACTTC. This gives the protein CASSEVIAGGPEYF.

V usage is TRBV29-1 and J usage is TRBJ2-2; TRBD2 might be the D (6 bases). CDR3 length: 21 amino acids. CDR1 and CDR2 from the germline V gene are SQVTM and ANQGSEA. V dropped 2 bases and J dropped 0 bases, with 28 bases sitting between them. The CDR3 reads CSVEPLGEDLGAPTNTGELFF. The CDR3 nucleotides read TGCAGCGTTGAACCCCTTGGGGAGGACCTTGGGGCACCAACGAACACCGGGGAGCTGTTTTTT.

V is TRBV25-1 and J is TRBJ2-7, with a possible D match to TRBD2 (6 bases). This CDR3 has 14 amino acids. The germline CDR1 and CDR2 sequences are MGHDK and SYGVNS. Trimming took 5 bases from V and 2 from J, leaving 13 bases between them. Here the CDR3 reads CASSTSGSTYEQYF. The CDR3 DNA follows: TGTGCCAGCAGTACAAGCGGGTCGACCTACGAGCAGTACTTC.

The chain couples TRBV28 to TRBJ2-7; TRBD1 agrees at 8 bases. Germline loops: CDR1 MDHEN, CDR2 SYDVKM. The CDR3 sequence is 15 residues long. V was clipped by 0 bases and J by 2 bases; unmatched bases: 3. The CDR3 DNA is TGTGCCAGCAGTTTATGGGCAGGGGGCGCCTACGAGCAGTACTTC. It is translated as CASSLWAGGAYEQYF.

In its sample, this clone was seen once. This chain uses TRBV9 with TRBJ1-2; 7 bases agree with TRBD1. The V gene's germline CDR1 is SGDLS and CDR2 YYNGEE. Losses at the gene ends were 0 bases for V and 4 bases for J; bases not matched to a gene: 3. This CDR3 comprises 14 residues. The CDR3 nucleotides are TGTGCCAGCAGCGTAGAGGGGGCGCCCTATGGCTACACCTTC. This encodes CASSVEGAPYGYTF.

V gene TRBV7-9 combines with J gene TRBJ2-2; 7 nucleotides line up with TRBD1. The V and J ends lost 5 bases and 5 bases, in that order; junction bases with no gene match: 8. This CDR3 comprises 15 residues. Germline V lookup: CDR1 SEHNR, CDR2 FQNEAQ (reference sequence). The CDR3: CASSPRDRETGELFF. CDR3 coding DNA: TGTGCCAGCAGCCCCAGGGACAGAGAGACCGGGGAGCTGTTTTTT.

This clone was recorded only once. J is TRBJ2-5 and V is TRBV9; D might be TRBD1 (5 bases). V was clipped by 4 bases and J by 0 bases, with 13 bases between them. Per the germline V gene, CDR1 is SGDLS and CDR2 is YYNGEE. The CDR3 length is 15 residues. CDR3 bases: TGTGCCAGCAGCCCCCCCCCAGGGAACCAAGAGACCCAGTACTTC. Translated: CASSPPPGNQETQYF.

The chain links TRBV27 to TRBJ1-4; TRBD1 might be the D (5 bases). CDR3 size: 15 residues. Germline V gene sequence: CDR1 MNHEY, CDR2 SMNVEV (reference sequence). The V end was cut by 0 bases, the J end by 10 bases, with 15 bases between. The CDR3 DNA reads TGTGCCAGCAGTTTATCGATCGGGGGTTCAGCAAAACTGTTTTTT. Translated, it gives CASSLSIGGSAKLFF.

The chain combines TRBV19 with TRBJ1-5, with 9 bases lining up with TRBD1. After removal of 8 bases from V and 0 bases from J, the junction contained 5 bases not matched to a gene. Germline CDR1 is LNHDA and CDR2 is SQIVND (reference sequence). The CDR3 spans 15 residues. CDR3 sequence (DNA): TGTGCCAGTGGGACAGGGATACTTAGCAATCAGCCCCAGCATTTT. Its protein product is CASGTGILSNQPQHF.

This rearrangement joins TRBV19 to TRBJ2-7; perhaps TRBD1 as D (6 bases). CDR3 length: 15 amino acids. Germline values: CDR1 LNHDA, CDR2 SQIVND (reference sequence). V lost 4 bases and J 2 bases, leaving 15 bases between the germline ends. CDR3 loop: CASSSSPRQAYEQYF. The CDR3 DNA sequence: TGTGCCAGTAGTAGCTCCCCCCGACAGGCCTACGAGCAGTACTTC.

This chain uses TRBV12-5 with TRBJ2-3, with D possibly TRBD2 on 6 matching bases. This CDR3 is built from 14 residues. Per the germline V gene, CDR1 is LGHNT and CDR2 is FRNRAP. V was clipped by 6 bases and J by 3 bases, with 13 bases between them. The CDR3 DNA is TGTGCTAGTGGGACCGCGGGGAGTACAGATACGCAGTATTTT. Protein: CASGTAGSTDTQYF.